The subject of this entry is one TCR beta chain. The antigen is undetermined. CDR3 length equals 14 residues. Germline V gene data show CDR1 as SGHRS and CDR2 as YFSETQ. V dropped 4 bases and J dropped 8 bases, with 18 bases sitting between them. Profiled with immunoSEQ multiplex PCR; TCRdb holds only in-frame clones, not every one. The data show around 120,000 clones, about 92% seen once. This sample was taken from a study of T cell responses to AZD1222 COVID-19 vaccine. Study observations and caveats: The donors showed a predominance of white British ancestry and of females, with possible underestimation of clonal diversity. Repertoire samples came only from after the peak T cell response. Increases in Spike-specific TCR breadth and depth were seen after two AZD1222 doses. Reportedly, close to half of spike-specific TCRs are directed against unmutated variant regions.

The chain couples TRBV5-1 to TRBJ1-2, with D perhaps TRBD1 (6 bases). The sample here was peripheral blood, taken on day 0 of AZD1222 vaccination. This TCR was recovered from an adult in good health. For the CDR3, the DNA is TGCGCCAGCAGCACGGACAGCTCTTTCTACGGCTACACCTTC. It translates to CASSTDSSFYGYTF.